This passage covers 7 T cell receptor beta chains from one sample sequenced in a study of a mutant IDH1 vaccine in newly diagnosed glioma. Time point meaning: week 47, end of study. In the vaccine, a single dose held 300 ug of the mutant IDH1 20-mer peptide, along with topical imiquimod. These receptors have no known antigen. Generated by immunoSEQ multiplex PCR, the TCRdb table keeps only in-frame clones and is missing some. This sample carries 77,000 or so clones, more than 80% of them seen once, and the ten largest clones take more than 5%. The starting material was PBMCs, obtained from a glioma patient whose treatment included an IDH1 peptide vaccine. The source is a man in his forties or fifties with glioma.

This clone was seen a single time. The chain carries TRBV29-1 and TRBJ2-5, with 8 bases lining up with TRBD1. The end of the DNA fits TRBJ2-7 better, so the J call may be wrong. This CDR3 is built from 12 residues. The germline V gene encodes CDR1 SQVTM and CDR2 ANQGSEA. The CDR3 reads CSVARGLDEQYF. Written as DNA, the CDR3 is TGCAGCGTTGCCAGGGGGCTTGACGAGCAGTACTTC.

The CDR3 reads CASGPSPYQPQHF. The CDR3, as DNA: TGTGCTAGTGGTCCATCCCCGTATCAGCCCCAGCATTTT. The rearrangement links TRBV12-5 to TRBJ1-5, with unresolved D. The CDR3 runs 13 residues. V lost 5 bases and J 5 bases, leaving 10 bases between the germline ends. Germline assignment: CDR1 LGHNT and CDR2 FRNRAP.

This rearrangement joins TRBV27 to TRBJ2-1; 10 nucleotides line up with TRBD2. The V and J ends lost 2 bases and 3 bases, in that order; junction bases with no gene match: 4. Germline lookup yields CDR1 MNHEY and CDR2 SMNVEV (reference sequence). This CDR3 is built from 16 residues. CDR3 loop: CASSLLIAGGYNEQFF. CDR3 nucleotides: TGTGCCAGCAGTTTACTTATAGCGGGGGGCTACAATGAGCAGTTCTTC.

V usage is TRBV10-1 and J usage is TRBJ1-2; D is possibly TRBD1 (5 bases). CDR1 is WNHNN, CDR2 SYGVQD, per germline (reference sequence). CDR3 length equals 14 residues. The V gene lost 0 bases and the J gene lost 5 bases, with 10 bases spanning the gap. The CDR3 loop reads CASSESGREYGYTF. The CDR3 nucleotides are TGCGCCAGCAGTGAGTCGGGCAGGGAGTATGGCTACACCTTC.

The V and J genes are TRBV19 and TRBJ2-7, with D uncertain. Germline assignment: CDR1 LNHDA and CDR2 SQIVND (reference sequence). The CDR3 consists of 13 residues. Between the trimmed V and J ends, which lost 6 bases and 5 bases, there was a span of 14 bases. The CDR3 here is CASRGRTGDEQYF. CDR3 nucleotide sequence: TGTGCCAGTAGGGGCAGGACGGGCGACGAGCAGTACTTC.

This chain connects TRBV5-1 to TRBJ2-3, with 7 bases identical to TRBD2. The CDR3 extends over 15 amino acids. Germline V gene sequence: CDR1 SGHRS, CDR2 YFSETQ. V shed 0 bases, J shed 3 bases, and the junction held 4 bases outside the gene matches. CDR3 sequence: CASSLEAGITDTQYF. The DNA of the CDR3 is TGCGCCAGCAGCTTGGAAGCGGGGATAACAGATACGCAGTATTTT.

This chain links TRBV6-5 with TRBJ1-3; 7 bases align to TRBD1. CDR1 and CDR2 from the germline V gene are MNHEY and SVGAGI. The CDR3 is 15 amino acids. The V and J ends lost 0 bases and 2 bases, in that order; junction bases with no gene match: 1. As DNA, the CDR3 is TGTGCCAGCAGTTACTCGAGGGGGCCTGGAAACACCATATATTTT. This sequence encodes CASSYSRGPGNTIYF.